This TCR beta chain comes out of a study of post-analysis software for immune sequencing data. Study-wide background: As for disease course, relapsing-remitting, secondary progressive and progressive-relapsing multiple sclerosis were all included.

A word on this clonotype: Its antigen is undetermined.

This CDR3 region has 14 residues. Germline-derived CDR1 and CDR2 are SEHNR and FQNEAQ (reference sequence). Trimming shortened V by 4 bases and J by 7 bases, and 13 bases separated the two germline ends. Study results and caveats: Patients used four to six TRBV segments, including TRBV5-6, TRBV5-1 and TRBV20-1, more often than controls.

Unique molecular identifiers were present in the TCR beta cDNA libraries. TCRdb re-analysed the PCR reads in MiXCR, keeping a single row per CDR3 protein. The sample has about 170,000 distinct CDR3 sequences, around 28% seen once. This receptor was identified in a girl aged 5-17 years with multiple sclerosis. The sample was blood. V and J are TRBV7-9 and TRBJ1-4, with D perhaps TRBD1 (5 bases). As DNA, the CDR3 is TGTGCCAGCAGCTCCGGGGGGTCAGGTGAAAAACTGTTTTTT. It translates to CASSSGGSGEKLFF.